Following are 27 T cell receptor beta chains from one sample sequenced in a study of monozygotic twins with inflammatory bowel disease (dated by TCRdb to between 2019 and 2020). The method was 5' RACE. The sample was run on an Illumina HiSeq 2500. Once TCRdb had reprocessed the reads, it stored one entry per CDR3 protein sequence and supplied no DNA. The sample's clone listing holds 110,000 to 150,000 distinct CDR3 sequences. The ten biggest clones cover more than 0.95% of the sample. The specimen sequenced was blood. These receptors came from a human donor with ulcerative colitis or Crohn's disease, or a healthy co-twin of an affected twin (not recorded which).

The chain recombines TRBV24-1 with TRBJ2-5; TCRdb picks TRBD2, but there is no DNA to check that call. Per the germline V gene, CDR1 is KGHDR and CDR2 is SFDVKD. This CDR3 comprises 19 residues. The CDR3 is CATSDYGRGSLVDQETQYF.

The gene calls are TRBV6-2 or TRBV6-3 and TRBJ2-2. CDR3 length equals 13 residues. Germline CDR1 is MNHEY and CDR2 is SVGEGT. CDR3 amino acids: CASSYLYTGELFF.

The V gene is TRBV6-2 or TRBV6-3, the J gene TRBJ2-1; checking the TCRdb D call of TRBD1 is not possible without DNA. The germline gives CDR1 MNHEY, CDR2 SVGEGT. The CDR3 loop spans 13 amino acids. CDR3 sequence: CASREPGRDEQFF.

The chain uses TRBV6-5 and TRBJ2-5; the TCRdb call, TRBD1, lacks DNA for checking. Germline CDR1 MNHEY, CDR2 SVGAGI. This CDR3 is built from 13 residues. CDR3 residues: CASSLRGEKTQYF.

The chain uses TRBV20-1 and TRBJ2-7. CDR3 length equals 11 residues. The V gene's germline CDR1 is DFQATT and CDR2 SNEGSKA (reference sequence). CDR3 amino acids: CSARDSYEQYF.

This chain connects TRBV20-1 to TRBJ2-5; the TRBD1 assignment by TCRdb is unverifiable without DNA. Germline loops: CDR1 DFQATT, CDR2 SNEGSKA (reference sequence). The CDR3 extends over 12 amino acids. This CDR3 reads CSAWDRRETQYF.

The chain couples TRBV5-1 to TRBJ2-1. This CDR3 comprises 14 residues. The germline CDR1 and CDR2 sequences are SGHRS and YFSETQ. CDR3 sequence reads: CASSLSRGYNEQFF.

The chain links TRBV5-1 to TRBJ2-2. Germline assignment: CDR1 SGHRS and CDR2 YFSETQ. The CDR3 has 14 amino acids. This CDR3 is CASSLDAVAGELFF.

The gene calls are TRBV30 and TRBJ1-1. The CDR3 extends over 14 amino acids. The germline CDR1 and CDR2 sequences are GTSNPN and SVGIG (reference sequence). The CDR3 region is CAWRSDPAGTEAFF. The full variable domain, its missing parts supplied by reference TRBV30 and TRBJ1-1, is SQTIHQWPATLVQPVGSPLSLECTVEGTSNPNLYWYRQAAGRGLQLLFYSVGIGQISSEVPQNLSASRPQDRQFILSSKKLLLSDSGFYLCAWRSDPAGTEAFFGQGTRLTVV.

The chain recombines TRBV5-4 with TRBJ2-1; TCRdb lists TRBD2, though no DNA is available to test this call. The CDR3 extends over 14 amino acids. In germline, CDR1 is SGHNT, CDR2 YYREEE (reference sequence). CDR3 residues: CASSSVLADNEQFF.

The chain links TRBV4-3 to TRBJ2-6. The CDR3 spans 17 residues. The germline V gene has CDR1 LGHNA and CDR2 YSLEER. The CDR3 reads CASSQAPQGTGANVLTF.

The V gene is TRBV5-1, the J gene TRBJ2-2; checking the TCRdb D call of TRBD2 is not possible without DNA. There are 15 residues in the CDR3. Germline V gene data show CDR1 as SGHRS and CDR2 as YFSETQ. CDR3 amino acids: CASSLTSGRNGELFF.

This chain joins TRBV14 and TRBJ2-7; TCRdb outputs TRBD2, but without DNA this stays unchecked. The germline V gene has CDR1 SGHDN and CDR2 FVKESK. This CDR3 contains 16 residues. The CDR3 reads CASRLAFLAGAYEQYF.

This chain joins TRBV24-1 and TRBJ2-3; TCRdb calls TRBD2, which cannot be checked without DNA. Germline loops: CDR1 KGHDR, CDR2 SFDVKD. The length of the CDR3 is 15 residues. Here the CDR3 reads CATSDSSGFTDTQYF.

This sequence joins TRBV12-3 or TRBV12-4 and TRBJ1-5; the D call from TCRdb, TRBD1, cannot be confirmed without DNA. The CDR3 has 15 residues. This CDR3 reads CASSPDRGHNQPQHF.

The chain is built from TRBV25-1 and TRBJ1-1; TCRdb's D call of TRBD1 is untestable without DNA. Looked up from germline, CDR1 is MGHDK and CDR2 is SYGVNS. This CDR3 has 12 residues. This CDR3 reads CATNLTGGRAFF.

The chain joins TRBV7-6 to TRBJ2-1; TCRdb outputs TRBD1, but without DNA this stays unchecked. The CDR3 runs 16 residues. Germline V lookup: CDR1 SGHVS, CDR2 FNYEAQ. The CDR3 protein is CASSPRGQGIVDEQFF.

The chain carries TRBV28 and TRBJ2-7. The V gene's germline CDR1 is MDHEN and CDR2 SYDVKM. The CDR3 totals 11 residues. CDR3 amino acids: CASSLLFEQYF.

This chain joins TRBV11-2 and TRBJ2-5; the D call of TRBD2 rests on TCRdb alone, since no DNA is present to check it. The CDR3 extends over 17 amino acids. Germline-derived CDR1 and CDR2 are SGHAT and FQNNGV. The CDR3 sequence: CASSSSLTSGRRETQYF. The full variable domain, with the rest looked up from reference TRBV11-2 and TRBJ2-5, is EAGVAQSPRYKIIEKRQSVAFWCNPISGHATLYWYQQILGQGPKLLIQFQNNGVVDDSQLPKDRFSAERLKGVDSTLKIQPAKLEDSAVYLCASSSSLTSGRRETQYFGPGTRLLVL.

This chain joins TRBV7-2 and TRBJ1-5; the D call of TRBD1 rests on TCRdb alone, since no DNA is present to check it. Germline CDR1 SGHTA, CDR2 FQGNSA. The length of the CDR3 is 14 residues. CDR3 residues: CASSRQGENQPQHF.

This rearrangement joins TRBV7-2 to TRBJ1-2; TCRdb's D call, TRBD1, is unchecked because there is no DNA. Germline V gene lookup returns CDR1 SGHTA and CDR2 FQGNSA. CDR3 length: 11 amino acids. The CDR3 reads CASSFDRGYTF.

The chain combines TRBV5-1 with TRBJ1-4; the TCRdb D gene call, TRBD1, has no DNA to confirm it. The CDR3 runs to 15 residues. From germline, CDR1 is SGHRS and CDR2 YFSETQ. The CDR3 here is CASSYRTRANEKLFF.

This chain uses TRBV6-5 with TRBJ2-1. The CDR3 consists of 13 residues. Germline CDR1 and CDR2: MNHEY and SVGAGI. CDR3 region: CASSPDLHNEQFF.

The chain links TRBV19 to TRBJ1-2; with no DNA, the TCRdb D assignment of TRBD1 cannot be verified. This CDR3 spans 15 amino acids. Germline assignment: CDR1 LNHDA and CDR2 SQIVND (reference sequence). CDR3 loop: CASRERQGFNYGYTF.

This chain uses TRBV20-1 with TRBJ2-7; TCRdb's assignment of TRBD1 cannot be checked, as there is no DNA. Germline V lookup: CDR1 DFQATT, CDR2 SNEGSKA (reference sequence). CDR3 length equals 15 residues. The CDR3 here is CSAQGRRTVNYEQYF.

This chain connects TRBV5-1 to TRBJ2-1; TCRdb reports TRBD2, a call that lacks DNA to check it against. Germline V lookup: CDR1 SGHRS, CDR2 YFSETQ. The CDR3 is made up of 14 amino acids. CDR3 residues: CASSFRRGLLEQFF.

The chain has TRBV11-1 and TRBJ2-3; TCRdb reports TRBD2, a call that lacks DNA to check it against. Germline V lookup: CDR1 SGHAT, CDR2 FQDESV (reference sequence). This CDR3 region has 20 residues. The CDR3 sequence is CASSLGFGTSGTSSTDTQYF. Full variable domain (rest looked up from reference TRBV11-1 and TRBJ2-3): EAEVAQSPRYKITEKSQAVAFWCDPISGHATLYWYRQILGQGPELLVQFQDESVVDDSQLPKDRFSAERLKGVDSTLKIQPAELGDSAMYLCASSLGFGTSGTSSTDTQYFGPGTRLTVL.